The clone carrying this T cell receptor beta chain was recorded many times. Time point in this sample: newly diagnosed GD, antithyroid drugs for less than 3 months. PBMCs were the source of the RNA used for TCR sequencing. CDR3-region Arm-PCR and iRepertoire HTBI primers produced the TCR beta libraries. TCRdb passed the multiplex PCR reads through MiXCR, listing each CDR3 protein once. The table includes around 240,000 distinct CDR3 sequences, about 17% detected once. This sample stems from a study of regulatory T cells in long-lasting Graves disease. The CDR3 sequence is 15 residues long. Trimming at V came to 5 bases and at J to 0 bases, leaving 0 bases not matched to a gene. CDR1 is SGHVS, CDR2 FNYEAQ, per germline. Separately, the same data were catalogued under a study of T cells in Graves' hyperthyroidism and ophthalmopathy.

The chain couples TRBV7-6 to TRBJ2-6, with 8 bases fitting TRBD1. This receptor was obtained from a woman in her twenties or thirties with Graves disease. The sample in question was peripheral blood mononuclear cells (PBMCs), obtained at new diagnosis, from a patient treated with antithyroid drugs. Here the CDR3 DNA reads TGTGCCAGCAGCGGGACAGGCTCTGGGGCCAACGTCCTGACTTTC. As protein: CASSGTGSGANVLTF.